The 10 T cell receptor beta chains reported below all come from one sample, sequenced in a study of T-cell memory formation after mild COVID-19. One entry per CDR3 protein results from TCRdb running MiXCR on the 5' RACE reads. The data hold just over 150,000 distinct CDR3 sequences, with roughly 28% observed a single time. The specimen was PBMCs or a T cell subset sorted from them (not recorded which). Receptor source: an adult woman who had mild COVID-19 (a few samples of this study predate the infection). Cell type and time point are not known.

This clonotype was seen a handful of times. CDR3: CATQPSRADSYNEQFF. The CDR3 DNA is TGTGCCACCCAACCCAGCAGAGCCGACTCCTACAATGAGCAGTTCTTC. V gene TRBV12-3 or TRBV12-4 combines with J gene TRBJ2-1; D not resolved. There are 16 residues in the CDR3. Trimming took off 10 bases at V and 0 bases at J, with 19 bases between the two ends.

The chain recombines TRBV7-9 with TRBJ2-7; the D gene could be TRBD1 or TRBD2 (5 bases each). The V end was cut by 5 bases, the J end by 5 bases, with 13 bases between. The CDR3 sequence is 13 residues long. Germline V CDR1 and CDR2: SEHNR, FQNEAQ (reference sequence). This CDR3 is CASSQSGTHEQYF. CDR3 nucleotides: TGTGCCAGCAGCCAGTCGGGGACCCACGAGCAGTACTTC.

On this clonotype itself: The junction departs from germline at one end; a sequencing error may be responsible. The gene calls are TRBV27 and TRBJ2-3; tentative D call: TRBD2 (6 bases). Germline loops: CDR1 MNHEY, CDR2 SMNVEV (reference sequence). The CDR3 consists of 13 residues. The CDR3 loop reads CASSYASGTPPTF. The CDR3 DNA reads TGTGCCAGCAGTTATGCGTCCGGGACTCCCCCTACTTTT.

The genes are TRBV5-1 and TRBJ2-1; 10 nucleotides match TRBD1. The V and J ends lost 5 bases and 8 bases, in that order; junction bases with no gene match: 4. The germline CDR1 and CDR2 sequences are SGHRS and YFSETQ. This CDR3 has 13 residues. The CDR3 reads CASRGDRGYEQFF. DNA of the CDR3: TGCGCCAGCAGGGGGGACAGGGGCTATGAGCAGTTCTTC.

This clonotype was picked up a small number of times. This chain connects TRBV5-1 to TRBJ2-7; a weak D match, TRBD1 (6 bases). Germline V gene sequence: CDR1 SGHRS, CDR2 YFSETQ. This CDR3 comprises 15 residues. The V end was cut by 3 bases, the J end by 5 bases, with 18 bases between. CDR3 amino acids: CASSSGGSGYDEQYF. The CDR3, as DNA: TGCGCCAGCAGCTCTGGGGGCTCGGGATACGACGAGCAGTACTTC.

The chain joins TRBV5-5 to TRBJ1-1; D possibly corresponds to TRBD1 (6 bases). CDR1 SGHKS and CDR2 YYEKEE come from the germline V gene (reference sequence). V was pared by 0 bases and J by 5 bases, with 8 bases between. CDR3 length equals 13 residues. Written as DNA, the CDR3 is TGTGCCAGCAGCTTGGAGGGGGGAACTGAAGCTTTCTTT. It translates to CASSLEGGTEAFF.

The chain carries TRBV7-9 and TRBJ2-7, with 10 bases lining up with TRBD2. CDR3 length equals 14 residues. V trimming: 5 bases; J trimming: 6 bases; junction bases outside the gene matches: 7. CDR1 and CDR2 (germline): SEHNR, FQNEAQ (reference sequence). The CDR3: CASSRSLAGVEQYF. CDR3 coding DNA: TGTGCCAGCAGCCGGTCTCTAGCGGGGGTCGAGCAGTACTTC.

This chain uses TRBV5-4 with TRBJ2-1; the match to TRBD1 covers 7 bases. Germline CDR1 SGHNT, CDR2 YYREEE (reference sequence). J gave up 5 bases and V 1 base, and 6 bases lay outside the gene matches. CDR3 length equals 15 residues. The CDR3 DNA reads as TGTGCCAGCAGCTTGAGGGACAGCGCGCACAATGAGCAGTTCTTC. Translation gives CASSLRDSAHNEQFF.

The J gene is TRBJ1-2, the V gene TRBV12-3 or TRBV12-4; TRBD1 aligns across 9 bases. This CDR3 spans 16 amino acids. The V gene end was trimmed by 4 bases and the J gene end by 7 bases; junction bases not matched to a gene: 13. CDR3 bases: TGTGCCAGCAGTTCCCCCAAGGGACAGGGTTTCGTTGGCTACACCTTC. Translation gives CASSSPKGQGFVGYTF.

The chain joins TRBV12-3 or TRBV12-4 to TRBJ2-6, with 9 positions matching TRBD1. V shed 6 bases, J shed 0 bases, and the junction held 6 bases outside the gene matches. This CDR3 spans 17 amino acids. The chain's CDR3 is CASSHGQGRSGANVLTF. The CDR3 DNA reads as TGTGCCAGCAGCCACGGACAGGGGCGCTCTGGGGCCAACGTCCTGACTTTC.